The T cell receptor beta chain described here comes from a study of shared clonotypes between healthy human individuals. The wider study: Each donor had three CD4 naive, three CD4 memory, two CD8 naive and one CD8 memory plate.

Trimming pared 2 bases from V and 5 bases from J, leaving 7 bases between. The germline V gene encodes CDR1 DFQATT and CDR2 SNEGSKA (reference sequence). CDR3 size: 11 residues. Some clones are missing from TCRdb's copy, which holds only in-frame ones; the method was immunoSEQ multiplex PCR. Found here are 850,000 to 1,200,000 clones, about three quarters of them singletons; the top ten hold 1.2% to 1.5%. The sample taken for sequencing was memory CD4+ T cells sorted from blood. As to subset: CD45RA-negative fraction. The receptor was derived from a man between 18 and 29 years old in good health. This chain joins TRBV20-1 and TRBJ2-7; no reliable D call. In nucleotides, the CDR3 is TGCAGTGCTAGAAAGAGCCACGAGCAGTACTTC. Translation gives CSARKSHEQYF.